This entry lists 5 T cell receptor beta chains sequenced from one sample in a study of T cells after yellow fever vaccination. One entry per CDR3 protein results from TCRdb running MiXCR on the 5' RACE reads. The sample lists fewer than 500,000 distinct CDR3 sequences, around a sixth seen once, with roughly 19% in the top ten. The input for sequencing was PBMCs, taken before the yellow fever booster vaccination. Source of these receptors: a man between 18 and 29 years old who received the YFV17D yellow fever vaccine.

The rearrangement links TRBV6-5 to TRBJ2-3, with 9 bases lining up with TRBD1. Germline loops: CDR1 MNHEY, CDR2 SVGAGI. The CDR3 consists of 15 residues. V shed 2 bases, J shed 7 bases, and the junction held 7 bases outside the gene matches. The CDR3 coding sequence is TGTGCCAGCAGTTACCGGGACAGGGAACCCTATACGCAGTATTTT. The encoded protein is CASSYRDREPYTQYF.

This clonotype has a handful of counts. The J gene is TRBJ2-6, the V gene TRBV7-9; TRBD1 matches at 8 bases. V was pared by 4 bases and J by 0 bases, with 2 bases of the junction left unmatched. This CDR3 is 16 amino acids long. Germline CDR1 and CDR2: SEHNR and FQNEAQ (reference sequence). The CDR3 DNA reads as TGTGCCAGCAGCTCGGGACAGGTCTCTGGGGCCAACGTCCTGACTTTC. Its protein product is CASSSGQVSGANVLTF.

V usage is TRBV7-9 and J usage is TRBJ1-4; D not resolved. This CDR3 has 14 residues. The V and J ends lost 2 bases and 3 bases respectively, with 7 bases between them. CDR1 and CDR2 from the germline V gene are SEHNR and FQNEAQ (reference sequence). The CDR3 DNA reads as TGTGCCAGCAGCTTACCCCGTCCTAATGAAAAACTGTTTTTT. Its protein product is CASSLPRPNEKLFF.

This clonotype was counted ten times or more. The chain uses TRBV7-2 and TRBJ2-1, with D possibly matching TRBD1 (5 bases). CDR1 is SGHTA and CDR2 is FQGNSA in the germline V gene. The CDR3 totals 13 residues. V was shortened by 4 bases and J by 8 bases, with 12 bases between the two germline ends. The CDR3 spells CASSSAGHHEQFF. The DNA for the CDR3 is TGTGCCAGCAGCTCAGCAGGGCACCATGAGCAGTTCTTC.

The genes are TRBV12-3 or TRBV12-4 and TRBJ2-1, with D maybe TRBD2 (5 bases). CDR3 length equals 13 residues. V dropped 7 bases and J dropped 6 bases, with 13 bases sitting between them. CDR3 in DNA: TGTGCCAGCACCCTGGGGAGCGGCAATGAGCAGTTCTTC. Its protein product is CASTLGSGNEQFF.